This T cell receptor beta chain emerged from a study of blood T cell repertoires in COVID-19 (dated by TCRdb to the early 2020s). Context from the whole study: The collaborator samples originated in the United States, Italy and Spain and spanned the acute and convalescent phases of COVID-19. Subjects who had been exposed to COVID-19, were actively infected with it, or had recovered from it provided the deeply sampled blood TCRbeta repertoires that made up the dataset. HLA class I and class II types, where available, came from metadata supplied by the sample provider rather than from assay-based typing. Sample metadata almost always included a de-identified subject ID, COVID-19 status, age in years and sex. The samples were drawn from two sources: the first 160 participants of the ongoing ImmuneRACE study, and over 1,000 subjects contributed by 6 global collaborators. A freely available public database, intended as a resource for researchers studying the immune response to SARS-CoV-2, is where the repertoires were released. The prospective study material was composed of cDNA or gDNA derived from T cells, B-cell-depleted T cells, or PBMCs. Here is what the overall study found, with its caveats: The amount of clinical and demographic metadata varied by source and participant and was provided uncurated.

The table lists this clone with a count of one. The antigen it recognizes is unknown. The record has no base qualities; no much larger clone is one base away. The immunoSEQ Assay, a bias-controlled multiplex PCR, was used to amplify TCRbeta CDR3 regions from genomic DNA. Per the original workflow: Within the assay, amplification of reference gene primers was used to estimate how many nucleated cells each sample contained. To quantify the absolute abundance of each unique TCRbeta CDR3 rearrangement, sequence reads were collapsed and filtered. For each sample, productive Simpson clonality was calculated by taking the square root of Simpson's diversity index across productive rearrangements. Entries here come from immuneACCESS through TCRdb and include only in-frame sequences with V and J called. Some clones fail to appear in such tables; in the studies checked, an unresolved V gene covers under half of the shortfall, and the cause of the remainder is unknown. V and J calls and clone size are given by that table; D and trimming were obtained from the DNA. The sample table shows approximately 280,000 clones, and roughly 80% are seen once. The ten largest clones add up to roughly 1.5% of the sample.

Taken from cysteine to phenylalanine, the CDR3 has 15 residues. The entry retains the CDR3 DNA only, 45 bases that are in frame from base 1. Trimming accounts for 6 bases at V and 3 bases at J, while the number of junction bases matched to no gene is 7. Taken from the germline V gene (reference sequence), the CDR1 and CDR2 loops are LNHDA and SQIVND. One collaborating source in Seattle enrolled patients during active infection and followed them longitudinally through the course of disease. Each collaborating institution followed its own protocols to collect whole blood in K2EDTA tubes. For TCRbeta analysis, collaborator samples were shipped as frozen whole blood, as isolated PBMCs, or as DNA extracted from either sample type.

Input material: peripheral blood. This receptor chain uses TRBV19 and TRBJ2-7; 11 junctional bases match TRBD1. The sequence was collected from a human donor with COVID-19, enrolled during active disease. The donor label of this sample is uncertain. The nucleotide sequence reads as follows: TGTGCCAGTAGGGCCACCGGGACAGGGGGCTACGAGCAGTACTTC. Translated, it reads CASRATGTGGYEQYF.